A selection of T cell receptor beta chains follows, all from one sample in a study of immune evolution from preneoplasia to lung adenocarcinoma. TCRdb's table, derived via immunoSEQ multiplex PCR, lists solely in-frame clones and lacks some. The repertoire has 15,000 to 20,000 clones, around 88% of them found once; the top ten carry just over 2.5%. The specimen sequenced was FFPE invasive lung adenocarcinoma tissue. All receptors derive from a person aged 70 to 79 with invasive lung adenocarcinoma. Each CDR3 is given with its conserved first and last residue. The D gene is left open where the match is weak. Where a row states a size, it is once, few, many or the class of an expanded clone; other rows omit it.

abundance: NA
j_gene: TRBJ2-1
v_gene: TRBV7-2
d_gene: TRBD2
CDR3nt: TGTGCCAGCAGCTTAGAACTAGCGGGGGACAATGAGCAGTTCTTC
CDR3aa: CASSLELAGDNEQFF

abundance: NA
j_gene: TRBJ2-7
v_gene: TRBV7-8
d_gene: NA
CDR3nt: TGTGCCAGCAGCCCAGAGCGGTTCTTGGTATACGAGCAGTACTTC
CDR3aa: CASSPERFLVYEQYF

abundance: NA
j_gene: TRBJ1-1
v_gene: TRBV5-5
d_gene: NA
CDR3nt: TGTGCCAGCAGCTATGCAGGGAATACTGAAGCTTTCTTT
CDR3aa: CASSYAGNTEAFF

abundance: NA
j_gene: TRBJ2-2
v_gene: TRBV6-5
d_gene: NA
CDR3nt: TGTGCCAGCAGTTACACCAGATACACCGGGGAGCTGTTTTTT
CDR3aa: CASSYTRYTGELFF

abundance: NA
j_gene: TRBJ2-5
v_gene: TRBV10-3
d_gene: NA
CDR3nt: TGTGCCATCAGTGAGTCGATGGGGTGGAAGGGCCTCTCCGAGACCCAGTACTTC
CDR3aa: CAISESMGWKGLSETQYF

abundance: few
j_gene: TRBJ1-5
v_gene: TRBV19
d_gene: TRBD1
CDR3nt: TGTGCCAGTCATGGGACAGGGGATCAGCCCCAGCATTTT
CDR3aa: CASHGTGDQPQHF

abundance: NA
j_gene: TRBJ2-1
v_gene: TRBV19
d_gene: NA
CDR3nt: TGTGCCAGTCGACCAAGATCCCGAGGGAATGAGCAGTTCTTC
CDR3aa: CASRPRSRGNEQFF

abundance: NA
j_gene: TRBJ1-2
v_gene: TRBV30
d_gene: TRBD1
CDR3nt: TGTGCCTGGTATGCGGGCAGGGGGTATGGCTACACCTTC
CDR3aa: CAWYAGRGYGYTF

abundance: NA
j_gene: TRBJ1-2
v_gene: TRBV28
d_gene: NA
CDR3nt: TGTGCCAGCAGTTTATTTGCAGGGCAAAAAGGTTATGGCTACACCTTC
CDR3aa: CASSLFAGQKGYGYTF

abundance: NA
j_gene: TRBJ2-1
v_gene: TRBV19
d_gene: NA
CDR3nt: TGTGCCAGTAGTATAGATGGACGGGCTGCCTACAATGAGCAGTTCTTC
CDR3aa: CASSIDGRAAYNEQFF

abundance: NA
j_gene: TRBJ1-2
v_gene: TRBV18
d_gene: TRBD1
CDR3nt: TGTGCCAGCTCACCTCAGGGGGACTATGGCTACACCTTC
CDR3aa: CASSPQGDYGYTF

abundance: NA
j_gene: TRBJ2-2
v_gene: TRBV6-4
d_gene: NA
CDR3nt: TGTGCCAGCGGGACGGGGGAGAGCACCGGGGAGCTGTTTTTT
CDR3aa: CASGTGESTGELFF

abundance: NA
j_gene: TRBJ1-4
v_gene: TRBV28
d_gene: NA
CDR3nt: TGTGCCAGCGGGAGGACAGCGGTACTGTTTTTT
CDR3aa: CASGRTAVLFF

abundance: NA
j_gene: TRBJ2-3
v_gene: TRBV6-1
d_gene: TRBD2
CDR3nt: TGTGCCAGCAGTGAAGCGGGGGGGAGGTCAGATACGCAGTATTTT
CDR3aa: CASSEAGGRSDTQYF

abundance: NA
j_gene: TRBJ1-1
v_gene: TRBV5-1
d_gene: NA
CDR3nt: TGCGCCAGCAGCTTGATGACGGTTGGGGAGAACACTGAAGCTTTCTTT
CDR3aa: CASSLMTVGENTEAFF

abundance: once
j_gene: TRBJ1-3
v_gene: TRBV6-5
d_gene: NA
CDR3nt: TGTGCCAGCAGACGGGACACTTCTGGAAACACCATATATTTT
CDR3aa: CASRRDTSGNTIYF

abundance: NA
j_gene: TRBJ1-3
v_gene: TRBV5-4
d_gene: TRBD1
CDR3nt: TGTGCCAGCAGCCAACAGGGGGGAAACACCATATATTTT
CDR3aa: CASSQQGGNTIYF

abundance: NA
j_gene: TRBJ1-5
v_gene: TRBV19
d_gene: TRBD1
CDR3nt: TGTGCCAGTAGGCGACAGGGGGCCCGAGGTCAGCCCCAGCATTTT
CDR3aa: CASRRQGARGQPQHF

abundance: NA
j_gene: TRBJ1-2
v_gene: TRBV5-6
d_gene: NA
CDR3nt: TGTGCCAGCAGTCCCATTAATTACTATGGCTACACCTTC
CDR3aa: CASSPINYYGYTF

abundance: NA
j_gene: TRBJ2-7
v_gene: TRBV29-1
d_gene: NA
CDR3nt: TGCAGCGTTGGACAGGCCTACGAGCAGTACTTC
CDR3aa: CSVGQAYEQYF